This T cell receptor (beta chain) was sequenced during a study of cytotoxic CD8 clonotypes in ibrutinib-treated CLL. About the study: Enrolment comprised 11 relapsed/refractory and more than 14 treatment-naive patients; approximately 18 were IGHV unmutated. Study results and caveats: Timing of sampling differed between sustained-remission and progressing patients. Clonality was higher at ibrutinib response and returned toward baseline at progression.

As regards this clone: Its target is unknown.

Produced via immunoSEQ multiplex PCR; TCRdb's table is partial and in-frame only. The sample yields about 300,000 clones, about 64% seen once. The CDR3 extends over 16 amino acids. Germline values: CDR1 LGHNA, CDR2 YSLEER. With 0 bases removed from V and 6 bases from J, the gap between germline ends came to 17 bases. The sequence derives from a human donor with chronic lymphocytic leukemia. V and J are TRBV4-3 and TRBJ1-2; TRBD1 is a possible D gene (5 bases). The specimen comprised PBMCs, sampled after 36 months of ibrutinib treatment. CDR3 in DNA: TGCGCCAGCAGCCAAGATCTTTACGGGGACGCTAATGGCTACACCTTC. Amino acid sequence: CASSQDLYGDANGYTF.